The sequence of this TCR beta chain was determined in a study of cytomegalovirus exposure and HLA in healthy donors. General study findings and limits: In an earlier analysis, most TCR beta V segments were productive about 87% or about 30% of the time. There were some V segments, including TRBV6-2 and TRBV6-3, excluded as indistinguishable.

Primers for the PCR totalled 60 Vbeta and 13 Jbeta. As handled by the study authors: As a later analysis found, there were about 80 million unique TCR beta chains, of which 8.5 million to 13 million were shared. Measured with immunoSEQ multiplex PCR; TCRdb has only the in-frame clones, and not every one. V and J calls and clone size are given by that table; D and trimming were obtained from the DNA. The table includes some 140,000 clones, 85% to 90% detected once. Donors likely had unrecorded immune exposures despite being nominally healthy when sampled. Germline loops: CDR1 SGHTA, CDR2 FQGNSA. The V end was cut by 2 bases, the J end by 1 base, with 8 bases between. The CDR3 sequence is 14 residues long. Note on this clone: Antigen: not known.

What was sequenced was PBMCs. The genes are TRBV7-2 and TRBJ2-5; D possibly corresponds to TRBD2 (6 bases). This receptor was obtained from a woman in her twenties or thirties in good health and CMV-seronegative. The CDR3 DNA reads as TGTGCCAGCAGCTTAACCGGGGGCCAAGAGACCCAGTACTTC. It encodes CASSLTGGQETQYF. The entire variable domain, with the rest obtained from reference TRBV7-2 and TRBJ2-5, is as follows: GAGVSQSPSNKVTEKGKDVELRCDPISGHTALYWYRQSLGQGLEFLIYFQGNSAPDKSGLPSDRFSAERTGGSVSTLTIQRTQQEDSAVYLCASSLTGGQETQYFGPGTRLLVL.